The 11 T cell receptor beta chains presented below share a single source sample, sequenced in a study of OX40 agonist ivuxolimab in advanced cancers. Here immunoSEQ multiplex PCR was the method, and the copy in TCRdb shows in-frame clones only, minus some. The repertoire holds tens of thousands of clones, with over 85% as singletons. The sample consisted of CD4+ or CD8+ T cells sorted from blood, taken in a trial of the OX40 agonist ivuxolimab. The receptors come from an adult with an advanced solid tumor such as melanoma, head and neck, liver or kidney cancer.

CDR3 protein: CASSLPRTGDGGELFF. CDR3 nucleotide sequence: TGCGCCAGCAGCTTGCCAAGGACAGGGGATGGCGGGGAGCTGTTTTTT. The chain has TRBV5-1 and TRBJ2-2; 9 nucleotides match TRBD1. The CDR3 consists of 16 residues. The ends lost 1 base at V and 7 bases at J; junction bases unmatched: 8. Germline V gene sequence: CDR1 SGHRS, CDR2 YFSETQ. Looking up the rest from reference TRBV5-1 and TRBJ2-2 gives the full variable domain: KAGVTQTPRYLIKTRGQQVTLSCSPISGHRSVSWYQQTPGQGLQFLFEYFSETQRNKGNFPGRFSGRQFSNSRSEMNVSTLELGDSALYLCASSLPRTGDGGELFFGEGSRLTVL.

V gene TRBV7-3 combines with J gene TRBJ2-2; 8 bases match TRBD2. Per germline, CDR1 SGHTA and CDR2 FQGTGA. Trimming took 6 bases from V and 8 from J; bases not matched to a gene: 17. The CDR3 covers 17 residues. The CDR3 DNA sequence: TGTGCCAGCAGACGGGCGGGGGGCGCAGAGTCCCAAGGGGAGCTGTTTTTT. Encoded protein: CASRRAGGAESQGELFF.

This clone is a singleton in its sample. This chain uses TRBV6-5 with TRBJ2-2, with D unclear. The CDR3 spans 13 residues. V was trimmed by 6 bases and J by 6 bases, leaving 11 bases between them. Per germline, CDR1 MNHEY and CDR2 SVGAGI. The CDR3: CASREPGPGELFF. CDR3 in DNA: TGTGCCAGCAGAGAACCTGGACCCGGGGAGCTGTTTTTT.

The V call is TRBV7-8, the J call TRBJ2-3; D is possibly TRBD1 (6 bases). The CDR3 has 14 amino acids. Deletions cut 8 bases from V and 3 bases from J, with 15 bases between. Germline V CDR1 and CDR2: SGHVS, FQNEAQ. The CDR3 DNA follows: TGTGCCAGCGCCTTGGGGGCAACGACAGATACGCAGTATTTT. This encodes CASALGATTDTQYF.

This chain uses TRBV5-4 with TRBJ2-2; 9 bases map to TRBD2. J gave up 1 base and V 4 bases, and 5 bases lay outside the gene matches. This CDR3 contains 16 residues. Germline lookup yields CDR1 SGHNT and CDR2 YYREEE (reference sequence). CDR3 in DNA: TGTGCCAGCAGCCCCCTACTAGCGGGGAACACCGGGGAGCTGTTTTTT. Translating it yields CASSPLLAGNTGELFF.

This chain connects TRBV10-1 to TRBJ2-3, with TRBD2 as a possible D gene (5 bases). There are 15 residues in the CDR3. CDR1 WNHNN and CDR2 SYGVQD come from the germline V gene (reference sequence). The V end was cut by 3 bases, the J end by 7 bases, with 17 bases between. CDR3 protein: CASSDGGPGVNTQYF. Here the CDR3 DNA reads TGCGCCAGCAGTGACGGCGGGCCCGGCGTTAATACGCAGTATTTT.

V is TRBV6-5 and J is TRBJ1-5; D is unclear. This CDR3 is built from 14 residues. V was clipped by 2 bases and J by 5 bases, with 10 bases between them. Per germline, CDR1 MNHEY and CDR2 SVGAGI. Here the CDR3 reads CASSYGVRYQPQHF. CDR3 bases: TGTGCCAGCAGTTACGGGGTCAGATATCAGCCCCAGCATTTT.

J is TRBJ2-5 and V is TRBV30; 11 positions match TRBD2. The CDR3 runs to 14 residues. CDR1 is GTSNPN and CDR2 is SVGIG in the germline V gene (reference sequence). V dropped 2 bases and J dropped 4; count of bases not matched to a gene: 3. Here the CDR3 DNA reads TGTGCCTGGAGTCTAGGACTAGCGGGAGAGACCCAGTACTTC. Translation gives CAWSLGLAGETQYF.

The rearrangement joins TRBV9 to TRBJ2-3; TRBD2 matches 12 bases. Germline CDR1 and CDR2: SGDLS and YYNGEE. The ends lost 1 base at V and 5 bases at J; junction bases unmatched: 5. This CDR3 region has 16 residues. CDR3 sequence (DNA): TGTGCCAGCAGCGTATCCGGGACTAGCGGGTTAGATACGCAGTATTTT. As protein: CASSVSGTSGLDTQYF.

The chain combines TRBV11-3 with TRBJ2-1; no reliable D call. The germline V and J ends were trimmed by 0 bases and 10 bases, with 7 bases remaining between them. The germline V gene encodes CDR1 SGHNT and CDR2 YENEEA. This CDR3 has 12 amino acids. CDR3 nucleotide sequence: TGTGCCAGCAGCTTAGATTCTGGAGAGCAGTTCTTC. It is translated as CASSLDSGEQFF.

The chain is built from TRBV13 and TRBJ2-5; tentatively, D is TRBD2 (6 bases). With 5 bases removed from V and 1 base from J, the gap between germline ends came to 11 bases. CDR1 is PRHDT and CDR2 is FYEKMQ in the germline V gene (reference sequence). CDR3 length: 14 amino acids. CDR3 sequence (DNA): TGTGCCAGCAGCCCCAGACTAGTCCAAGAGACCCAGTACTTC. It specifies CASSPRLVQETQYF.